These 10 T cell receptor beta chains originate from one sample sequenced in a study of spatial heterogeneity in lung cancer. Study-level results: Intratumoral expanded alpha and beta TCR counts were found to track tumor mutation counts.

TCRdb ran MiXCR on the 5' RACE reads and lists one entry per CDR3 protein. The sample consists of around 5,000 distinct CDR3 sequences, over 25% of them appearing once. For these TCRs, the target antigens are not known. The time point is: sample taken at primary tumor resection. Sequences were derived from lung tumor tissue, sampled at surgery. The receptors come from a female donor with early-stage non-small cell lung cancer.

This clonotype was observed a handful of times. This sequence joins TRBV2 and TRBJ1-3; D possibly corresponds to TRBD1 (6 bases). V lost 6 bases to trimming and J lost 4 bases, with 16 bases between them. Germline V gives CDR1 SNHLY, CDR2 FYNNEI. CDR3 length equals 15 residues. CDR3 region: CASRTDRTQGNTIYF. In DNA form, the CDR3 reads TGTGCCAGCAGGACCGACAGGACACAGGGAAACACCATATATTTT. Full variable domain (rest looked up from reference TRBV2 and TRBJ1-3): EPEVTQTPSHQVTQMGQEVILRCVPISNHLYFYWYRQILGQKVEFLVSFYNNEISEKSEIFDDQFSVERPDGSNFTLKIRSTKLEDSAMYFCASRTDRTQGNTIYFGEGSWLTVV.

This chain links TRBV5-5 with TRBJ1-5; no clear D gene. The V and J ends lost 4 bases and 3 bases respectively, with 5 bases between them. Germline assignment: CDR1 SGHKS and CDR2 YYEKEE (reference sequence). CDR3 length: 12 amino acids. CDR3 region: CASSLPNQPQHF. The CDR3 nucleotides read TGTGCCAGCAGCCTTCCCAATCAGCCCCAGCATTTT.

This clonotype was found many times. A clone one base away is much larger, so this may be a read error. This chain links TRBV5-5 with TRBJ2-1; D ambiguous. The CDR3 covers 15 residues. The V end lost 0 bases, the J end lost 8 bases, and 15 bases lay between the germline ends. Germline V lookup: CDR1 SGHKS, CDR2 YYEKEE (reference sequence). The CDR3 reads CASSLGVNCEDEQFF. The CDR3 coding sequence is TGTGCCAGCAGCTTGGGGGTGAATTGTGAAGATGAGCAGTTCTTC.

The chain has TRBV4-3 and TRBJ2-3; 7 positions match TRBD2. Germline V CDR1 and CDR2: LGHNA, YSLEER. The CDR3 has 18 amino acids. Trimming at V came to 2 bases and at J to 2 bases, leaving 13 bases not matched to a gene. The CDR3 reads CASSQSPLTAGNTDTQYF. CDR3 nucleotides: TGCGCCAGCAGCCAAAGCCCCCTAACAGCGGGGAACACAGATACGCAGTATTTT.

This clonotype occurred many times. The genes are TRBV19 and TRBJ1-5; D is uncertain. Trimming removed 6 bases at V and 5 bases at J, with 11 bases between. Germline V CDR1 and CDR2: LNHDA, SQIVND (reference sequence). The length of the CDR3 is 13 residues. For the CDR3, the DNA is TGTGCCAGTAGACTTAGACTCGATCAGCCCCAGCATTTT. It specifies CASRLRLDQPQHF.

This clonotype has ten or more counts. The rearrangement uses TRBV13 and TRBJ2-1; possible D gene TRBD2, 5 bases. Trimming stripped 6 bases from V and 9 bases from J, with 15 bases between. Germline V gives CDR1 PRHDT, CDR2 FYEKMQ (reference sequence). This CDR3 is 13 amino acids long. CDR3 bases: TGTGCCAGCAGTTACCAGAGGGTCCGTGAGCAGTTCTTC. It is translated as CASSYQRVREQFF. The whole variable domain, filled in from reference TRBV13 and TRBJ2-1, reads AAGVIQSPRHLIKEKRETATLKCYPIPRHDTVYWYQQGPGQDPQFLISFYEKMQSDKGSIPDRFSAQQFSDYHSELNMSSLELGDSALYFCASSYQRVREQFFGPGTRLTVL.

By frequency in the sample, this clonotype is medium-sized (0.01 to 0.1%). CDR3 sequence reads: CASSENGVNQPQHF. The CDR3 nucleotides read TGTGCCAGCAGTGAAAATGGGGTTAATCAGCCCCAGCATTTT. The genes are TRBV2 and TRBJ1-5; D is unclear. Trimming removed 2 bases from V and 4 bases from J, with 9 bases in between. The CDR3 has 14 amino acids. CDR1 and CDR2 from the germline V gene are SNHLY and FYNNEI. Complete variable domain (other parts from reference TRBV2 and TRBJ1-5): EPEVTQTPSHQVTQMGQEVILRCVPISNHLYFYWYRQILGQKVEFLVSFYNNEISEKSEIFDDQFSVERPDGSNFTLKIRSTKLEDSAMYFCASSENGVNQPQHFGDGTRLSIL.

By frequency in the sample, this clonotype is medium-sized. The gene calls are TRBV29-1 and TRBJ2-7, with TRBD1 matching over 8 bases. Trimming at V came to 4 bases and at J to 2 bases, leaving 10 bases not matched to a gene. The CDR3 runs 15 residues. Germline V gene data show CDR1 as SQVTM and CDR2 as ANQGSEA. The CDR3 loop is CSVASRDRNPYEQYF. CDR3 nucleotides: TGCAGCGTTGCGTCCCGGGACAGGAACCCCTACGAGCAGTACTTC.

The chain carries TRBV29-1 and TRBJ2-6; D is uncertain. The CDR3 has 15 residues. V lost 4 bases, J lost 1 base, and 11 bases lay in between. The germline gives CDR1 SQVTM, CDR2 ANQGSEA. The CDR3 coding sequence is TGCAGCGTTGGTGTACCTGTTTCTGGGGCCAACGTCCTGACTTTC. This translates into CSVGVPVSGANVLTF.

The sample holds many counts of this clonotype. In DNA, the CDR3 is TGTGCCAGCAGCCAAGATTTTGGGGTTGCGCGGGGCACTGAAGCTTTCTTT. It codes for CASSQDFGVARGTEAFF. The gene calls are TRBV14 and TRBJ1-1; D remains ambiguous. Germline values: CDR1 SGHDN, CDR2 FVKESK. The CDR3 extends over 17 amino acids. V lost 0 bases to trimming and J lost 4 bases, with 18 bases between them.